What follows are 32 T cell receptor beta chains derived from one specimen sequenced in a study of spatial heterogeneity in lung cancer. In TCRdb, the 5' RACE reads were re-called with MiXCR into one record per CDR3 protein. Of about 25,000 distinct CDR3 sequences listed, around 5.8% were seen once; the top ten hold approximately 20%. Sample time point: blood at routine non-recurrence follow-up after resection. From tumor, nontumor lung or frozen PBMC, whole RNA was taken unsorted for sequencing. The sample in question was PBMCs, obtained at follow-up. These receptors all come from a male donor with early-stage non-small cell lung cancer.

There are many counts of this clonotype. This chain joins TRBV28 and TRBJ2-7; D may be TRBD1 or TRBD2 (5 bases each). CDR3 length: 15 amino acids. Trimming took off 8 bases at V and 7 bases at J, with 24 bases between the two ends. Germline-derived CDR1 and CDR2 are MDHEN and SYDVKM. The CDR3 DNA reads TGTGCCAGCGGGGAACCAGGGACGGGGATTAGAGAGCAGTACGTC. This gives the protein CASGEPGTGIREQYV.

Only a few counts were recorded for this clonotype. V is TRBV27 and J is TRBJ2-7; D may be TRBD1 or TRBD2 (5 bases each). V was shortened by 8 bases and J by 7 bases, with 15 bases between the two germline ends. The CDR3 consists of 12 residues. CDR1 MNHEY and CDR2 SMNVEV come from the germline V gene (reference sequence). The CDR3 region has the DNA TGTGCCAGCTCGGGACCAAAGAGGGAGCAGTACTTC. Translating it yields CASSGPKREQYF.

This clonotype was counted between two and nine times. The chain carries TRBV2 and TRBJ2-3; no clear D gene. Germline CDR1 is SNHLY and CDR2 is FYNNEI. V was cut by 5 bases and J by 6 bases, with 18 bases left in between. The CDR3 covers 15 residues. CDR3 protein: CASSTQQLLSDTQYF. The CDR3 nucleotides read TGTGCCAGCAGTACCCAGCAACTCCTAAGCGATACGCAGTATTTT.

This clonotype showed up many times. CDR3 residues: CASSLGGMGSGYGYTF. The CDR3 region has the DNA TGTGCCAGCAGTTTGGGCGGAATGGGGTCAGGCTATGGCTACACCTTC. The rearrangement joins TRBV12-3 or TRBV12-4 to TRBJ1-2; no definite D call. Trimming removed 3 bases from V and 4 bases from J, with 18 bases in between. The CDR3 is made up of 16 amino acids.

The table lists this clonotype with many counts. The V gene is TRBV20-1, the J gene TRBJ2-1, with 13 bases that match TRBD2. Germline CDR1 reads DFQATT; CDR2 reads SNEGSKA (reference sequence). V shed 5 bases, J shed 8 bases, and the junction held 6 bases outside the gene matches. CDR3 size: 14 residues. The CDR3 bases are TGCAGTGCTTTACGGACTAGCGGGAGATATGAGCAGTTCTTC. Protein product: CSALRTSGRYEQFF.

This clonotype was counted between two and nine times. J is TRBJ2-7 and V is TRBV19, with D tentatively TRBD2 (6 bases). With 5 bases removed from V and 2 bases from J, the gap between germline ends came to 13 bases. Germline V gene sequence: CDR1 LNHDA, CDR2 SQIVND (reference sequence). The CDR3 has 14 amino acids. The CDR3 region is CASSLERETYEQYV. The CDR3 DNA is TGTGCCAGTAGTCTCGAACGGGAGACCTACGAGCAGTACGTC.

A few counts support this clonotype. V is TRBV6-1 and J is TRBJ2-2; D not resolved. Germline V gives CDR1 MNHNS, CDR2 SASEGT. There are 13 residues in the CDR3. V was trimmed by 8 bases and J by 3 bases, leaving 10 bases between them. The CDR3 loop reads CASGHTYTGELFF. DNA for the CDR3: TGTGCCAGCGGCCATACCTACACCGGGGAGCTGTTTTTT.

The V gene is TRBV4-1, the J gene TRBJ2-1, with 7 bases aligning to TRBD1. The CDR3 is made up of 17 amino acids. Germline CDR1 is MGHRA and CDR2 is YSYEKL. V lost 0 bases, J lost 3 bases, and 8 bases stayed unmatched. CDR3 in amino acids: CASSQDSPGTDYNEQFF. In nucleotides, the CDR3 is TGCGCCAGCAGCCAAGATTCCCCCGGGACAGACTACAATGAGCAGTTCTTC.

This chain joins TRBV14 and TRBJ2-5; D is undetermined. V gave up 1 base and J gave up 3 bases, with 15 bases separating them. The CDR3 runs to 16 residues. The germline V gene has CDR1 SGHDN and CDR2 FVKESK. CDR3 DNA: TGTGCCAGCAGCCAAGCCCCTCGAGGCTTGAAAGAGACCCAGTACTTC. It is translated as CASSQAPRGLKETQYF.

This clonotype was observed at least ten times. V and J are TRBV24-1 and TRBJ1-2, with TRBD1 as a possible D gene (5 bases). The V end was cut by 5 bases, the J end by 4 bases, with 13 bases between. CDR3 length: 14 amino acids. Per germline, CDR1 KGHDR and CDR2 SFDVKD. CDR3 loop: CATSVTDSFYGYTF. CDR3 sequence (DNA): TGTGCCACCAGTGTCACCGACAGTTTCTATGGCTACACCTTC.

There are many counts of this clonotype. The chain couples TRBV9 to TRBJ2-3; D is ambiguous. CDR3 length: 16 amino acids. Germline lookup yields CDR1 SGDLS and CDR2 YYNGEE. V lost 3 bases and J 3 bases, leaving 17 bases between the germline ends. CDR3 nucleotides: TGTGCCAGCAGCGGCCGACAATCCCTTAGGACAGATACGCAGTATTTT. Protein: CASSGRQSLRTDTQYF.

This chain uses TRBV12-3 or TRBV12-4 with TRBJ1-5, with D possibly TRBD1 on 6 matching bases. CDR3 length equals 16 residues. V was pared by 5 bases and J by 2 bases, with 16 bases between. DNA for the CDR3: TGTGCCAGCAGTCTAAATACAGGGCCCCGCAATCAGCCCCAGCATTTT. It encodes CASSLNTGPRNQPQHF.

CDR3 sequence: CASSYMNTEAFF. The CDR3 DNA is TGTGCCAGCAGCTACATGAACACTGAAGCTTTCTTT. The V call is TRBV11-1, the J call TRBJ1-1; D ambiguous. The CDR3 is 12 residues long. V lost 4 bases to trimming and J lost 0 bases, with 3 bases between them. Germline values: CDR1 SGHAT, CDR2 FQDESV (reference sequence).

This clonotype has a count of ten or more. The gene calls are TRBV6-2 or TRBV6-3 and TRBJ2-7, with a tentative D call TRBD2 (5 bases). Germline lookup yields CDR1 MNHEY and CDR2 SVGEGT. V was clipped by 7 bases and J by 0 bases, with 16 bases between them. This CDR3 region has 15 residues. The DNA for the CDR3 is TGTGCCAGCAACTCGCGAGGAGGTAGCTCCTACGAGCAGTACGTC. Translation: CASNSRGGSSYEQYV.

The chain has TRBV27 and TRBJ2-2, with a possible D match to TRBD1 (6 bases). The ends were cut back, 7 bases at V and 3 bases at J, with 15 bases in the middle. This CDR3 comprises 15 residues. Per the germline V gene, CDR1 is MNHEY and CDR2 is SMNVEV (reference sequence). The CDR3 DNA reads as TGTGCCAGCATGTACTCGGACAGATACACCGGGGAGCTGTTTTTT. This translates into CASMYSDRYTGELFF.

The chain recombines TRBV24-1 with TRBJ2-1, with 11 bases aligning to TRBD2. Per germline, CDR1 KGHDR and CDR2 SFDVKD. This CDR3 region has 16 residues. J lost 4 bases, V lost 4 bases, and 5 bases had no gene match. The CDR3 is CATSDLTSGAYNEQFF. CDR3 bases: TGTGCCACCAGTGACCTGACTAGCGGGGCTTACAATGAGCAGTTCTTC.

Written as DNA, the CDR3 is TGTGCCTGGAGTGTACTCGATTACACTGAAGCTTTCTTT. This translates into CAWSVLDYTEAFF. The chain couples TRBV30 to TRBJ1-1; D remains unclear. In germline, CDR1 is GTSNPN, CDR2 SVGIG (reference sequence). This CDR3 is built from 13 residues. V was shortened by 0 bases and J by 3 bases, with 8 bases between the two germline ends.

This clonotype was seen many times. V and J are TRBV28 and TRBJ2-1; 7 nucleotides align to TRBD1. The length of the CDR3 is 15 residues. The germline V gene has CDR1 MDHEN and CDR2 SYDVKM. With V trimmed by 5 bases and J by 6 bases, 10 bases remained unmatched. The CDR3 is CASSIPTGVFNEQFF. DNA of the CDR3: TGTGCCAGCAGTATTCCCACAGGGGTTTTCAATGAGCAGTTCTTC.

The chain's CDR3 is CSVGELPKNEQFF. As DNA, the CDR3 is TGCAGCGTGGGGGAGCTCCCGAAGAATGAGCAGTTCTTC. This chain uses TRBV29-1 with TRBJ2-1; either TRBD1 or TRBD2 may fit D (5 bases each). CDR1 and CDR2 from the germline V gene are SQVTM and ANQGSEA. This CDR3 is 13 amino acids long. V lost 6 bases and J lost 7, with 16 bases in between.

The sample holds many counts of this clonotype. The chain joins TRBV3-1 to TRBJ2-2; TRBD2 is a possible D gene (6 bases). V was pared by 3 bases and J by 4 bases, with 12 bases between. In germline, CDR1 is LGHDT, CDR2 YNNKEL (reference sequence). This CDR3 has 15 amino acids. CDR3 sequence: CASSQGGVGTGELFF. The CDR3, as DNA: TGTGCCAGCAGCCAGGGCGGGGTAGGCACCGGGGAGCTGTTTTTT.

This clonotype came up a few times. The chain joins TRBV5-1 to TRBJ2-7; no reliable D call. Per the germline V gene, CDR1 is SGHRS and CDR2 is YFSETQ. The CDR3 has 14 residues. V was clipped by 4 bases and J by 5 bases, with 16 bases between them. CDR3 DNA: TGCGCCAGCAGCCCGACCTACGGTGCCCACGAGCAGTACGTC. Its translation is CASSPTYGAHEQYV.

Many counts were recorded for this clonotype. The CDR3 loop reads CASSKKGRGPNLGNSYEQYV. The CDR3 DNA sequence: TGTGCCAGCAGCAAAAAGGGCAGGGGGCCAAACTTGGGAAACTCCTACGAGCAGTACGTC. The chain has TRBV21-1 and TRBJ2-7; TRBD1 is taken as the D call from the table, unchecked against the DNA. TRBV21-1 is a pseudogene locus. The CDR3 spans 20 residues.

This clonotype was seen a few times. The CDR3 coding sequence is TGTGCCAGCAGTCCTTCCTTTGGGGGGAACACTGAAGCTTTCTTT. Translation gives CASSPSFGGNTEAFF. The chain is built from TRBV28 and TRBJ1-1; maybe TRBD1 (5 bases). Trimming removed 5 bases from V and 1 base from J, with 14 bases in between. Looked up from germline, CDR1 is MDHEN and CDR2 is SYDVKM. The CDR3 length is 15 residues. Together with reference TRBV28 and TRBJ1-1, the CDR3 gives the full variable domain: DVKVTQSSRYLVKRTGEKVFLECVQDMDHENMFWYRQDPGLGLRLIYFSYDVKMKEKGDIPEGYSVSREKKERFSLILESASTNQTSMYLCASSPSFGGNTEAFFGQGTRLTVV.

At least ten counts were recorded for this clonotype. The chain uses TRBV6-2 or TRBV6-3 and TRBJ1-1; possibly TRBD1 for D (6 bases). Trimming cost V 6 bases and J 11 bases, with 16 bases left between them. CDR1 and CDR2 (germline): MNHEY, SVGEGT. The CDR3 consists of 12 residues. CDR3 coding DNA: TGTGCCAGCAGGGAACAGGGAGCTGGCGCTTTCTTT. Protein product: CASREQGAGAFF.

This clonotype has at least ten counts. This CDR3 is CAWSSGASYEQYF. CDR3 nucleotides: TGTGCCTGGAGTTCAGGGGCATCCTACGAGCAGTACTTC. The J gene is TRBJ2-7, the V gene TRBV30; a possible D gene is TRBD1 (6 bases). Trimming stripped 2 bases from V and 1 base from J, with 9 bases between. Germline V CDR1 and CDR2: GTSNPN, SVGIG (reference sequence). This CDR3 is built from 13 residues.

This clonotype was counted ten times or more. This chain links TRBV27 with TRBJ1-4; 7 bases are a match to TRBD1. Germline loops: CDR1 MNHEY, CDR2 SMNVEV (reference sequence). This CDR3 comprises 14 residues. V trimming: 4 bases; J trimming: 7 bases; junction bases outside the gene matches: 6. Here the CDR3 DNA reads TGTGCCAGCAGTTACCAGGGGGGGCCTGAAAAACTGTTTTTT. Amino acid sequence: CASSYQGGPEKLFF.

This clonotype was counted many times. The rearrangement joins TRBV6-1 to TRBJ2-7; 7 bases match TRBD1. The CDR3 length is 14 residues. Trimming took 9 bases from V and 6 from J; bases not matched to a gene: 14. The V gene's germline CDR1 is MNHNS and CDR2 SASEGT. For the CDR3, the DNA is TGTGCCAGTCTCAGGGGGTACGGTTCGGTCGAGCAGTACTTC. Amino acids: CASLRGYGSVEQYF.

The chain has TRBV7-9 and TRBJ2-3, with 7 bases matching TRBD2. The germline CDR1 and CDR2 sequences are SEHNR and FQNEAQ (reference sequence). The CDR3 totals 15 residues. The V segment lost 5 bases and the J segment 7 bases; nucleotides outside the gene matches: 12. The CDR3 here is CASSPGGTGGHTQYF. The CDR3 coding sequence is TGTGCCAGCAGCCCCGGAGGGACGGGGGGTCATACGCAGTATTTT.

Many counts were recorded for this clonotype. The CDR3 loop reads CASSPGTGGLETQYF. The DNA of the CDR3 is TGTGCCAGCAGCCCCGGGACAGGGGGCTTGGAGACCCAGTACTTC. This chain links TRBV11-2 with TRBJ2-5; 12 bases map to TRBD1. V was clipped by 5 bases and J by 5 bases; unmatched bases: 6. The CDR3 extends over 15 amino acids. CDR1 and CDR2 from the germline V gene are SGHAT and FQNNGV.

CDR3 region: CASKGRLPYEQYV. CDR3 nucleotides: TGTGCCAGCAAGGGTCGGCTACCCTACGAGCAGTACGTC. V gene TRBV2 combines with J gene TRBJ2-7, with D hard to call. Trimming took 7 bases from V and 2 from J, leaving 12 bases between them. Germline V lookup: CDR1 SNHLY, CDR2 FYNNEI. There are 13 residues in the CDR3.

This clonotype has ten or more counts. The V and J genes are TRBV7-2 and TRBJ1-2; 7 bases are a match to TRBD1. Germline loops: CDR1 SGHTA, CDR2 FQGNSA. The V gene end was trimmed by 0 bases and the J gene end by 6 bases; junction bases not matched to a gene: 7. The CDR3 spans 15 residues. CDR3 loop: CASSLAPGQPHGYTF. CDR3 nucleotides: TGTGCCAGCAGCTTAGCGCCGGGACAGCCCCATGGCTACACCTTC. Using reference TRBV7-2 and TRBJ1-2 for the parts outside the CDR3, the full variable domain is GAGVSQSPSNKVTEKGKDVELRCDPISGHTALYWYRQSLGQGLEFLIYFQGNSAPDKSGLPSDRFSAERTGGSVSTLTIQRTQQEDSAVYLCASSLAPGQPHGYTFGSGTRLTVV.

This clonotype was detected many times. The chain is built from TRBV11-3 and TRBJ2-1, with 7 bases aligning to TRBD2. Germline V lookup: CDR1 SGHNT, CDR2 YENEEA. The CDR3 contains 15 residues. The ends lost 3 bases at V and 5 bases at J; junction bases unmatched: 7. CDR3 DNA sequence: TGTGCCAGCAGCTTTTGGCGGGAGTACGACAATGAGCAGTTCTTC. Protein: CASSFWREYDNEQFF.